The clone carrying this T cell receptor beta chain showed up just once. This specimen comes from a study of cytomegalovirus exposure and HLA in healthy donors. The PCR used 60 Vbeta and 13 Jbeta primers. The method was immunoSEQ multiplex PCR; TCRdb's version includes in-frame clones alone and lacks a portion of them. The sample includes tens of thousands of clones, more than 75% of them seen just once. This CDR3 is 15 amino acids long. V trimming: 6 bases; J trimming: 4 bases; junction bases outside the gene matches: 5. The germline CDR1 and CDR2 sequences are LNHDA and SQIVND (reference sequence). V usage is TRBV19 and J usage is TRBJ2-1, with 11 bases fitting TRBD2. The origin of this receptor is a woman aged 45-65 years in good health and CMV-seropositive. Sequenced material: PBMCs. CDR3 DNA: TGTGCCAGTAGAGCCGGACTAGCGGGTTACAATGAGCAGTTCTTC. Amino acid sequence: CASRAGLAGYNEQFF.